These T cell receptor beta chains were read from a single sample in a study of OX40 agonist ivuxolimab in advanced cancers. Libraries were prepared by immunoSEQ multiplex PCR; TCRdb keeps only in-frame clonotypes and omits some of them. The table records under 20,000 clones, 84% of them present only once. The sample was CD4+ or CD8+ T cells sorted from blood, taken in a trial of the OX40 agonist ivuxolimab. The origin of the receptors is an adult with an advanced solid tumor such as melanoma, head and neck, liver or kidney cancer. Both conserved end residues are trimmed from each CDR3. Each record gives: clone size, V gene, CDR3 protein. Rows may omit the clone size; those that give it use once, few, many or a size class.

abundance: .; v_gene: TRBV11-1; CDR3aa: ASSSDRDNEQY
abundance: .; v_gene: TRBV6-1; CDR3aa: ASSGDLYEQY
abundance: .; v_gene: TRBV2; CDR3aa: ASSEGLAGDKQF
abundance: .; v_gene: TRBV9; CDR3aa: ASSVGGGNYGYT
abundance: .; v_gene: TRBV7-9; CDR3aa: ASSSGTVHTEAF
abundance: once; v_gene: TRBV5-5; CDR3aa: ASSLLTSGRYNEQF
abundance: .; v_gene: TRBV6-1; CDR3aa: ASSEGRRTEAF
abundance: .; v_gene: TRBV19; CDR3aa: ASSIKSGVAEAF
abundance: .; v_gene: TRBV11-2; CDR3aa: ASSLGGTGHTGELF
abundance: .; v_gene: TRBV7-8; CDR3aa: ASSWSRGNEQF
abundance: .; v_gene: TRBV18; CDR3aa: ASSGQGALGTDTQY
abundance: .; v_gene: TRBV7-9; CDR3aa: ASSLAGTSGTGTQY
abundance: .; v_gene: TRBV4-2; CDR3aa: ASSQDLGPSEQF
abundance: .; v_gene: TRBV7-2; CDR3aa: ASSQDGSLYGYT
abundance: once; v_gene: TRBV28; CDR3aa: ASSLDSEGPEGTDTQY
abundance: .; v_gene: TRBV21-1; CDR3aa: ASSIRTGTSGATYEQY